The present T cell receptor (beta chain) was sequenced within a study of Ad26.COV2.S vaccination and SARS-CoV-2 variants. Overall study: Recipients of Ad26.COV2.S got it intramuscularly, once or twice 56 days apart. The study's findings and limits: Reported post-vaccination CD8+ and CD4+ T cell responses to spike showed substantial breadth. Vaccine recipients showed a spike-specific TCR breadth that was higher than in placebo recipients.

TCRdb keeps only in-frame clones here, not all; method: immunoSEQ multiplex PCR. The top ten clones hold less than 15% of a sample with hundreds of thousands of clones, approximately 90% of them seen once. The treatment was: approximately 18 received Ad26.COV2.S at low or high dose, single or two shots; about 5 received placebo; per-sample allocation not given. The samples were gathered on day 63 after the first injection of vaccine or placebo. The shot given was an Ad26 vector that makes Wuhan-strain SARS-CoV-2 spike. A word on this clone: Its antigen is unidentified.

This CDR3 region has 16 residues. V was clipped by 0 bases and J by 2 bases; unmatched bases: 2. Germline lookup yields CDR1 SGHRS and CDR2 YFSETQ. The chain carries TRBV5-1 and TRBJ1-4; TRBD1 aligns across 9 bases. The TCR sequence derives from a person aged 18-65 years who received the Ad26.COV2.S COVID-19 vaccine or a placebo. The sequencing used peripheral blood, collected in a trial of Ad26.COV2.S vaccine versus placebo. The CDR3 loop is CASSLGGTGTNEKLFF. CDR3 sequence (DNA): TGCGCCAGCAGCTTGGGGGGGACAGGGACTAATGAAAAACTGTTTTTT.